This T cell receptor beta chain was recovered during a study of blood T cell repertoires in COVID-19. Across the study: Researchers got acute and convalescent COVID-19 samples from the United States, Italy and Spain. T cells, B-cell-depleted T cells, or PBMCs supplied cDNA or gDNA.

In the original processing: Amplified reference gene primers provided the basis for estimating nucleated cell counts. Produced via immunoSEQ multiplex PCR; TCRdb's table is partial and in-frame only. The D gene and trimming were derived from the DNA, and the V and J assignments and clone size from that table. This table holds over 250,000 clones, over 75% found once. Specimen: peripheral blood. The sequence was collected from a human donor in a cohort sampled during active COVID-19.

In nucleotides, the CDR3 is TGTGCCAGCAGCTGGACTAGCGAAGGCACCGGGGAGCTGTTTTTT. It is translated as CASSWTSEGTGELFF. The J gene is TRBJ2-2, the V gene TRBV6-5; TRBD2 matches 9 bases. Germline-derived CDR1 and CDR2 are MNHEY and SVGAGI. The CDR3 has 15 amino acids. J gave up 4 bases and V 6 bases, and 6 bases lay outside the gene matches.